Each of the 30 T cell receptor beta chains below was sequenced from the same sample in a study of Graves' ophthalmopathy and Graves' hyperthyroidism. Scientists amplified the TCR beta CDR3 regions from RNA transcripts. A first-round RT-PCR used HTBI primers, followed by a second-round multiplex PCR. Via MiXCR, TCRdb re-called the multiplex PCR reads, giving one row per CDR3 protein. The data hold approximately 540,000 distinct CDR3 sequences, with roughly 40% observed a single time. The sample comprised peripheral blood or thyroid tissue (not recorded which). All receptors derive from an adult man with Graves' hyperthyroidism.

Notes on this clonotype: A much bigger clone sits one base away, suggesting this may be a read error. Because it lacks the conserved phenylalanine or tryptophan at the end, this CDR3 is likely a read error. The chain combines TRBV19 with TRBJ2-2; TRBD2 matches at 8 bases. CDR3 length equals 14 residues. The germline gives CDR1 LNHDA, CDR2 SQIVND (reference sequence). V shed 5 bases and J 6 bases; nucleotides not matched to a gene: 5. CDR3 sequence: CASSRLAGAGELFL. The CDR3 bases are TGTGCCAGTAGTCGCCTAGCGGGTGCCGGGGAGCTGTTTCTT.

Details on this clonotype: This could be a read error, since a much larger clone is one nucleotide away. Without the conserved terminal phenylalanine or tryptophan, this CDR3 likely stems from a read error. V and J are TRBV5-1 and TRBJ2-5; D might be TRBD2 (6 bases). Per germline, CDR1 SGHRS and CDR2 YFSETQ. The V and J ends lost 7 bases and 4 bases respectively, with 17 bases between them. This CDR3 is 14 amino acids long. CDR3 residues: CASCPGERRETQYS. CDR3 bases: TGCGCCAGCTGCCCGGGAGAGAGGAGAGAGACCCAGTACTCC.

This clonotype was seen at least ten times. This chain connects TRBV14 to TRBJ2-2; the D call may be TRBD1 or TRBD2 (6 bases each). V lost 5 bases and J lost 7, with 17 bases in between. The CDR3 is 15 amino acids. Per the germline V gene, CDR1 is SGHDN and CDR2 is FVKESK. CDR3 protein: CASSSPGAPGGELFF. The CDR3 DNA sequence: TGTGCCAGCAGCTCTCCGGGGGCACCGGGCGGGGAGCTGTTTTTT. The full variable domain, its missing parts supplied by reference TRBV14 and TRBJ2-2, is EAGVTQFPSHSVIEKGQTVTLRCDPISGHDNLYWYRRVMGKEIKFLLHFVKESKQDESGMPNNRFLAERTGGTYSTLKVQPAELEDSGVYFCASSSPGAPGGELFFGEGSRLTVL.

The rearrangement uses TRBV20-1 and TRBJ2-3; the match to TRBD2 covers 10 bases. The CDR3 totals 17 residues. Trimming took 0 bases from V and 0 from J; bases not matched to a gene: 6. Per the germline V gene, CDR1 is DFQATT and CDR2 is SNEGSKA (reference sequence). The CDR3 protein is CSARDATSGASTDTQYF. Here the CDR3 DNA reads TGCAGTGCTAGAGACGCCACTAGCGGGGCTAGCACAGATACGCAGTATTTT.

V usage is TRBV29-1 and J usage is TRBJ1-2; D gene uncertain. The CDR3 totals 10 residues. Germline V gene sequence: CDR1 SQVTM, CDR2 ANQGSEA. Trimming shortened V by 8 bases and J by 0 bases, and 4 bases separated the two germline ends. The CDR3, as DNA: TGCAGCTACGCTAACTATGGCTACACCTTC. This codes for CSYANYGYTF.

This sequence joins TRBV7-7 and TRBJ2-5, with TRBD2 identical over 9 bases. This CDR3 is built from 16 residues. Germline lookup yields CDR1 SSHAT and CDR2 FNYEAQ (reference sequence). In nucleotides, the CDR3 is TGTGCTAGTGATCCTGCCAGCGGGAGGATAGGAGAGACCCAGTACTTC. This translates into CASDPASGRIGETQYF.

The chain links TRBV7-2 to TRBJ2-2, with TRBD2 as a possible D gene (6 bases). With 6 bases removed from V and 6 bases from J, the gap between germline ends came to 17 bases. The V gene's germline CDR1 is SGHTA and CDR2 FQGNSA. The CDR3 contains 15 residues. The CDR3 nucleotides read TGTGCCAGCAGTTCAAACCCGGGGAGGCCCGGGGAGCTGTTTTTT. This translates into CASSSNPGRPGELFF.

This clonotype was seen at least ten times. The chain combines TRBV9 with TRBJ1-6; 8 bases are a match to TRBD1. Trimming at V came to 4 bases and at J to 6 bases, leaving 3 bases not matched to a gene. CDR3 length: 14 residues. Per the germline V gene, CDR1 is SGDLS and CDR2 is YYNGEE. CDR3 in amino acids: CASSSDRGNSPLHF. As DNA, the CDR3 is TGTGCCAGCAGCAGCGACAGGGGTAATTCACCCCTCCACTTT. Using reference TRBV9 and TRBJ1-6 for the parts outside the CDR3, the full variable domain is DSGVTQTPKHLITATGQRVTLRCSPRSGDLSVYWYQQSLDQGLQFLIQYYNGEERAKGNILERFSAQQFPDLHSELNLSSLELGDSALYFCASSSDRGNSPLHFGNGTRLTVT.

This sequence joins TRBV20-1 and TRBJ2-5, with 12 bases lining up with TRBD1. Germline trimming cut 1 base from V and 5 bases from J; bases unmatched to any gene: 8. The V gene's germline CDR1 is DFQATT and CDR2 SNEGSKA (reference sequence). The CDR3 contains 16 residues. The CDR3 here is CSARGPGTGGWETQYF. The DNA of the CDR3 is TGCAGTGCTAGAGGACCCGGGACAGGGGGCTGGGAGACCCAGTACTTC.

The sample holds many counts of this clonotype. V and J are TRBV20-1 and TRBJ1-5, with D unclear. The germline V and J ends were trimmed by 0 bases and 4 bases, with 7 bases remaining between them. The length of the CDR3 is 13 residues. CDR1 and CDR2 (germline): DFQATT, SNEGSKA (reference sequence). The CDR3 nucleotides are TGCAGTGCTAGAGAATCGGGGAATCAGCCCCAGCATTTT. Amino acid sequence: CSARESGNQPQHF.

Comment on this clonotype: A junction end diverges from the germline sequence, so it may reflect a read error. The chain has TRBV14 and TRBJ1-2; D is perhaps TRBD1 (5 bases). In germline, CDR1 is SGHDN, CDR2 FVKESK. This CDR3 region has 15 residues. CDR3 amino acids: CASSRRGRINYGYAF. The CDR3 DNA reads as TGTGCCAGCAGCCGGAGGGGACGGATCAACTATGGCTACGCCTTC.

As for this clonotype: Sequence at one end of the junction differs from germline and may be a read error. The chain couples TRBV29-1 to TRBJ2-6; perhaps TRBD1 as D (5 bases). Germline CDR1 and CDR2: SQVTM and ANQGSEA. The CDR3 runs 13 residues. In DNA form, the CDR3 reads TGCAGCGTCCCCTCCTCTGGGGCCAACATCCTGACTTTC. Encoded protein: CSVPSSGANILTF.

This clonotype was detected a few times. The genes are TRBV2 and TRBJ1-5; 8 nucleotides align to TRBD1. The CDR3 sequence is 14 residues long. The germline CDR1 and CDR2 sequences are SNHLY and FYNNEI. The trim removed 2 bases at V and 7 bases at J, leaving 4 bases unmatched. For the CDR3, the DNA is TGTGCCAGCAGTGAACAGGGGGCCGGGCAGCCCCAGCATTTT. Amino acid sequence: CASSEQGAGQPQHF.

This clonotype came up many times. This sequence joins TRBV5-1 and TRBJ1-5; D is undetermined. V was pared by 1 base and J by 3 bases, with 8 bases between. CDR1 and CDR2 from the germline V gene are SGHRS and YFSETQ. This CDR3 has 14 amino acids. CDR3 sequence (DNA): TGCGCCAGCAGCTTGACGCCGGACAATCAGCCCCAGCATTTT. This gives the protein CASSLTPDNQPQHF.

This clonotype has at least ten counts. The genes are TRBV12-3 or TRBV12-4 and TRBJ2-5; 10 positions match TRBD2. This CDR3 has 16 residues. Trimming removed 6 bases from V and 0 bases from J; junction bases left unmatched: 7. The CDR3 DNA is TGTGCCAGCAGCCGCACTAGCGGGGCATACCAAGAGACCCAGTACTTC. Translated: CASSRTSGAYQETQYF.

This clonotype was seen ten or more times. The genes are TRBV24-1 and TRBJ2-7; D is perhaps TRBD1 (5 bases). V lost 6 bases to trimming and J lost 0 bases, with 5 bases between them. There are 12 residues in the CDR3. CDR1 KGHDR and CDR2 SFDVKD come from the germline V gene. CDR3 loop: CATSQGSYEQYF. For the CDR3, the DNA is TGTGCCACCAGTCAGGGCTCCTACGAGCAGTACTTC.

This clonotype occurred a few times. This rearrangement joins TRBV19 to TRBJ1-5, with D maybe TRBD1 (6 bases). This CDR3 region has 13 residues. Trimming removed 8 bases at V and 7 bases at J, with 15 bases between. The germline CDR1 and CDR2 sequences are LNHDA and SQIVND (reference sequence). The CDR3 loop is CASARRDNQPQHF. For the CDR3, the DNA is TGTGCCAGTGCACGCAGGGACAACCAGCCCCAGCATTTT.

This clonotype occurred many times. The chain recombines TRBV7-9 with TRBJ2-7, with 11 bases fitting TRBD2. Germline CDR1 is SEHNR and CDR2 is FQNEAQ (reference sequence). This CDR3 comprises 15 residues. Trimming removed 5 bases from V and 3 bases from J; junction bases left unmatched: 6. The CDR3 DNA reads TGTGCCAGCAGCCCGGGGACTAGCGGAATCTACGAGCAGTACTTC. Protein sequence: CASSPGTSGIYEQYF.

This clonotype was seen ten or more times. The chain couples TRBV7-8 to TRBJ2-3; D is undetermined. CDR3 size: 20 residues. The ends were cut back, 1 base at V and 2 bases at J, with 25 bases in the middle. CDR1 is SGHVS and CDR2 is FQNEAQ in the germline V gene. CDR3 nucleotide sequence: TGTGCCAGCAGCTTAGTAGGCGAGGTCGGCGGATTCGCTAACACAGATACGCAGTATTTT. Its translation: CASSLVGEVGGFANTDTQYF.

There are a few counts of this clonotype. This rearrangement joins TRBV7-8 to TRBJ2-2; TRBD1 matches at 8 bases. Germline lookup yields CDR1 SGHVS and CDR2 FQNEAQ. The length of the CDR3 is 14 residues. Losses at the gene ends were 8 bases for V and 7 bases for J; bases not matched to a gene: 9. The CDR3 spells CASRNRGDDGELFF. CDR3 coding DNA: TGTGCCAGCCGAAACAGGGGGGACGACGGGGAGCTGTTTTTT. The whole variable domain, remainder taken from reference TRBV7-8 and TRBJ2-2, is GAGVSQSPRYKVAKRGQDVALRCDPISGHVSLFWYQQALGQGPEFLTYFQNEAQLDKSGLPSDRFFAERPEGSVSTLKIQRTQQEDSAVYLCASRNRGDDGELFFGEGSRLTVL.

This clonotype has a count of ten or more. CDR3 bases: TGTGCCAGCAGCTTAGGACTGCCACCAACGGGACTTTTTGCCTACGAGCAGTACTTC. Protein sequence: CASSLGLPPTGLFAYEQYF. The V gene is TRBV7-8, the J gene TRBJ2-7; D may be TRBD2 (6 bases). The CDR3 consists of 19 residues. CDR1 is SGHVS, CDR2 FQNEAQ, per germline. Trimming took 1 base from V and 2 from J, leaving 24 bases between them.

The V gene is TRBV6-5, the J gene TRBJ2-7, with TRBD1 identical over 8 bases. This CDR3 contains 15 residues. V shed 5 bases, J shed 7 bases, and the junction held 13 bases outside the gene matches. Germline V CDR1 and CDR2: MNHEY, SVGAGI. CDR3 nucleotide sequence: TGTGCCAGCAGTGCCTGGGACAGGTACTTCGTAGAGCAGTACTTC. Translating it yields CASSAWDRYFVEQYF.

This clonotype was detected many times. The chain uses TRBV19 and TRBJ2-7, with 7 bases fitting TRBD1. The length of the CDR3 is 16 residues. CDR1 is LNHDA, CDR2 SQIVND, per germline (reference sequence). The V and J ends lost 4 bases and 5 bases, in that order; junction bases with no gene match: 14. Here the CDR3 reads CASSNTGTAFRDEQYF. CDR3 in DNA: TGTGCCAGTAGTAATACCGGGACAGCCTTCCGAGACGAGCAGTACTTC.

This clonotype showed up many times. The rearrangement links TRBV6-6 to TRBJ1-5, with a weak D call TRBD1 (5 bases). The germline V gene encodes CDR1 MNHNY and CDR2 SVGAGI (reference sequence). The CDR3 extends over 13 amino acids. The ends were cut back, 4 bases at V and 5 bases at J, with 9 bases in the middle. The CDR3 DNA reads as TGTGCCAGCAGTTGGGGGTACGATCAGCCCCAGCATTTT. This encodes CASSWGYDQPQHF.

This clonotype was detected only once. The CDR3 nucleotides read TGTGCCAGCAGCTTCCGGAACACCATATATTTT. Translating it yields CASSFRNTIYF. The gene calls are TRBV7-3 and TRBJ1-3; unclear D gene. Trimming shortened V by 3 bases and J by 7 bases, and 4 bases separated the two germline ends. Germline CDR1 reads SGHTA; CDR2 reads FQGTGA. There are 11 residues in the CDR3.

At least ten counts were recorded for this clonotype. This chain links TRBV19 with TRBJ1-1; D uncertain. Germline values: CDR1 LNHDA, CDR2 SQIVND (reference sequence). CDR3 length: 14 residues. The V and J ends lost 5 bases and 1 base respectively, with 11 bases between them. This chain's CDR3 is CASSGEWWNTEAFF. In DNA form, the CDR3 reads TGTGCCAGTAGTGGCGAGTGGTGGAACACTGAAGCTTTCTTT.

Regarding this clonotype: The germline gene is not matched at one end of the junction; a read error may be the cause. The chain is built from TRBV10-3 and TRBJ2-2, with TRBD1 matching over 7 bases. Germline V gives CDR1 ENHRY, CDR2 SYGVKD. This CDR3 has 13 residues. CDR3 nucleotides: TGTGCCAGCAGTAACCGACAGGGAGGGGAGCTGTTTTTT. Translating gives CASSNRQGGELFF.

As to this clonotype: Sequence at one end of the junction differs from germline and may be a read error. The V gene is TRBV5-1, the J gene TRBJ1-1; 7 positions agree with TRBD1. Germline lookup yields CDR1 SGHRS and CDR2 YFSETQ. The CDR3 consists of 15 residues. CDR3 sequence: CAGSQRQGSNTEAFF. The CDR3 DNA is TGCGCCGGCAGCCAACGACAGGGTTCGAACACTGAAGCTTTTTTT.

This chain uses TRBV20-1 with TRBJ2-5; D gene uncertain. This CDR3 comprises 12 residues. V lost 3 bases and J 5 bases, leaving 10 bases between the germline ends. In germline, CDR1 is DFQATT, CDR2 SNEGSKA (reference sequence). The chain's CDR3 is CSASRARETQYF. In DNA form, the CDR3 reads TGCAGTGCTAGTAGGGCTAGGGAGACCCAGTACTTC.

This clonotype was found many times. The gene calls are TRBV20-1 and TRBJ1-3; perhaps TRBD1 as D (6 bases). This CDR3 region has 13 residues. Germline V CDR1 and CDR2: DFQATT, SNEGSKA (reference sequence). V shed 4 bases and J shed 4 bases, with 11 bases lying between them. CDR3 DNA: TGCAGTGCTAAGCAGGGGATCGGAAACACCATATATTTT. It specifies CSAKQGIGNTIYF.